This TCR beta chain is drawn from a study of shared clonotypes between healthy human individuals. On the study more broadly: Donor composition was a couple of women and a few men, aged 18 to 49. Regarding the study as a whole: The study found roughly 5.3% of naive CD4 clonotypes shared across a few donors.

Splitting of CD4+ cells produced CD45RA+ naive and CD45RA-negative memory subsets. Assay used: immunoSEQ multiplex PCR; TCRdb lists only in-frame clones, some missing. Of hundreds of thousands of clones in the sample, roughly 97% were seen once. The germline V and J ends were trimmed by 5 bases and 4 bases, with 14 bases remaining between them. The CDR3 runs 15 residues. The V gene's germline CDR1 is SNHLY and CDR2 FYNNEI. As to this clone: The antigen remains undetermined.

Sequencing was done on a sample of naive CD4+ T cells sorted from blood. Subset described: CD45RA+ positively selected. The gene calls are TRBV2 and TRBJ1-4; weak D call: TRBD1 (6 bases). This receptor was identified in a woman aged 30 to 39 in good health. CDR3 DNA sequence: TGTGCCAGCAGTTCTCAGGACAGCCTTAATGAAAAACTGTTTTTT. Translation gives CASSSQDSLNEKLFF.